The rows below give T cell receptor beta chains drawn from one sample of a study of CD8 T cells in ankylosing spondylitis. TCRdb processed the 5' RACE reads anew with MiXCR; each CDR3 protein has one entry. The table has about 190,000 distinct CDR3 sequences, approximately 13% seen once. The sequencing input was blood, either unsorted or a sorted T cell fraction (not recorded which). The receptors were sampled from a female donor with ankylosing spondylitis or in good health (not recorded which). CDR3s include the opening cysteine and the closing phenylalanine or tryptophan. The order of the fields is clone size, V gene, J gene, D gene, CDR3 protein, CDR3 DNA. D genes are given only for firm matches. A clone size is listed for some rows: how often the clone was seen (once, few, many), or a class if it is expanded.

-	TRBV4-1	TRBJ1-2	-	CASSQGSNRGYTF	TGCGCCAGCAGCCAAGGGAGCAACAGGGGCTACACCTTC
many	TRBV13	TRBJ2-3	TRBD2	CASSAAGVHTQYF	TGTGCCAGCAGCGCCGCGGGGGTGCATACGCAGTATTTT
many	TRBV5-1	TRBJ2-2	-	CASSPWVDRELFF	TGCGCCAGCAGCCCGTGGGTAGACAGGGAGCTGTTTTTT
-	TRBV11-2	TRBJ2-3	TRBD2	CASSPGGREGFTQYF	TGTGCCAGCAGCCCTGGGGGGAGGGAGGGGTTTACGCAGTATTTT
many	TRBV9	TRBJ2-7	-	CASSVDPGTKVQYF	TGTGCCAGCAGCGTAGACCCGGGAACTAAGGTGCAGTACTTC
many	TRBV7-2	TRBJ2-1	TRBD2	CASSFALAGNNEQFF	TGTGCCAGCAGCTTTGCACTAGCGGGTAACAATGAGCAGTTCTTC
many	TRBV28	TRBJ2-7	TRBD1	CASRPGTVTYEQYF	TGTGCCAGCAGACCTGGGACAGTCACCTACGAGCAGTACTTC
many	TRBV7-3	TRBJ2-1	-	CASSLWKDNEQFF	TGTGCCAGCAGCTTATGGAAAGACAATGAGCAGTTCTTC
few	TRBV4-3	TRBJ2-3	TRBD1	CASSQIDRGTGGTQYF	TGCGCCAGCAGCCAGATAGACAGGGGGACGGGCGGTACGCAGTATTTT
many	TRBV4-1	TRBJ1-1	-	CASSYGGILRAFF	TGCGCCAGCAGCTACGGGGGGATACTCCGAGCTTTCTTT
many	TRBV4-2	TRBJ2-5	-	CASSQGWGRETQYF	TGTGCCAGCAGCCAAGGGTGGGGGCGAGAGACCCAGTACTTC